This entry describes one TCR beta chain. This may arise from a read error, as a much more abundant clone is one base away. Total RNA amounting to 450 to 550 ng was the source from which TCR beta cDNA was made with a constant-region primer. ARM-PCR, slightly modified, supplied the TCR beta libraries through three nested multiplex PCR rounds. A C-beta reverse primer was combined with TRBV1-TRBV30 forward primers in the first two PCR rounds, and each round had 10 cycles. TCRdb recomputed calls from the multiplex PCR reads with MiXCR, one row per CDR3 protein. The sample yields 80,000 to 100,000 distinct CDR3 sequences, around 70% seen once. There are 19 residues in the CDR3. RNA and DNA were co-extracted from around 20-30 mg of unsorted bulk tissue. This record comes from a study of tumor-infiltrating lymphocytes in primary liver carcinoma.

Sequenced: tumor-adjacent normal liver tissue. This receptor was obtained from a man aged 35 to 55 with primary liver carcinoma and hepatitis B virus infection. The chain uses TRBV1 and TRBJ2-3; TRBD2, the D gene given by the table, was not confirmed from the DNA. TRBV1 is tagged as a pseudogene. The CDR3 spells CTSSQVSSGTSGCIDTQYF. The CDR3 bases are TGCACCAGCAGCCAAGTATCATCCGGGACTAGCGGATGCATAGATACGCAGTATTTT.